This is a list of T cell receptor beta chains from one sample in a study of T cell responses to AZD1222 COVID-19 vaccine. The method was immunoSEQ multiplex PCR; TCRdb's version includes in-frame clones alone and lacks a portion of them. The sample contains approximately 120,000 clones, about 89% of which appear only once. Here the sequenced sample was peripheral blood, taken on day 0 of AZD1222 vaccination. These receptors originate from an adult in good health. Both conserved end residues are part of each CDR3. D genes are given only for firm matches. Size is omitted from some rows. Given values are once, few, many or a class for expanded clones.

V gene: TRBV5-4; J gene: TRBJ2-1; clone size: NA; D gene: TRBD2; CDR3 DNA: TGTGCCAGCAGCGCGGCTTCTAGCGGGAGTCCCCGCTACAATGAGCAGTTCTTC; CDR3 protein: CASSAASSGSPRYNEQFF
V gene: TRBV18; J gene: TRBJ1-1; clone size: NA; D gene: NA; CDR3 DNA: TGTGCCAGCTCCCCAGGGGAGGACACTGAAGCTTTCTTT; CDR3 protein: CASSPGEDTEAFF
V gene: TRBV6-5; J gene: TRBJ2-5; clone size: NA; D gene: NA; CDR3 DNA: TGTGCCAGCATGTCGGGGCAAGAGACCCAGTACTTC; CDR3 protein: CASMSGQETQYF
V gene: TRBV10-1; J gene: TRBJ2-3; clone size: NA; D gene: NA; CDR3 DNA: TGCGCCAGCAGTGAGGTCGGCACAGATACGCAGTATTTT; CDR3 protein: CASSEVGTDTQYF
V gene: TRBV4-1; J gene: TRBJ1-4; clone size: NA; D gene: NA; CDR3 DNA: TGCGCCAGCAGCCAATCTCGTTCATCAACTAATGAAAAACTGTTTTTT; CDR3 protein: CASSQSRSSTNEKLFF
V gene: TRBV2; J gene: TRBJ1-3; clone size: NA; D gene: NA; CDR3 DNA: TGTGCCAGCAGTGAAAGTAAGGTGGCTGGAAACACCATATATTTT; CDR3 protein: CASSESKVAGNTIYF
V gene: TRBV5-1; J gene: TRBJ2-1; clone size: NA; D gene: TRBD2; CDR3 DNA: TGCGCCAGCAGCGGGGCAGCCGGCGGGGGGTTTTACAATGAGCAGTTCTTC; CDR3 protein: CASSGAAGGGFYNEQFF
V gene: TRBV28; J gene: TRBJ2-7; clone size: NA; D gene: NA; CDR3 DNA: TGTGCCAGCACCGTGGGGTCGCAATCCTACGAGCAGTACTTC; CDR3 protein: CASTVGSQSYEQYF
V gene: TRBV6-5; J gene: TRBJ1-2; clone size: NA; D gene: NA; CDR3 DNA: TGTGCCACCGAACCGACAGTTAACTATGGCTACACCTTC; CDR3 protein: CATEPTVNYGYTF
V gene: TRBV27; J gene: TRBJ1-3; clone size: NA; D gene: NA; CDR3 DNA: TGTGCCAGCAGTCCCTCCGGGGTAAGCTCTGGAAACACCATATATTTT; CDR3 protein: CASSPSGVSSGNTIYF
V gene: TRBV4-2; J gene: TRBJ1-6; clone size: NA; D gene: TRBD1; CDR3 DNA: TGTGCCAGCAGCCAAGTAGGCGGACAGGGGAATTCACCCCTCCACTTT; CDR3 protein: CASSQVGGQGNSPLHF
V gene: TRBV5-6; J gene: TRBJ2-4; clone size: NA; D gene: NA; CDR3 DNA: TGTGCCAGCAGCTTGGCGGGACTTGAAAACATTCAGTACTTC; CDR3 protein: CASSLAGLENIQYF
V gene: TRBV3-1/TRBV3-2; J gene: TRBJ2-7; clone size: NA; D gene: NA; CDR3 DNA: TGTGCCAGCAGCCAAGGGAGGATCTCCTACGAGCAGTACTTC; CDR3 protein: CASSQGRISYEQYF
V gene: TRBV5-4; J gene: TRBJ1-4; clone size: NA; D gene: NA; CDR3 DNA: TGTGCCAGCAGCTTGGCGGGAGGCCAGGGGAGAAAACTGTTTTTT; CDR3 protein: CASSLAGGQGRKLFF
V gene: TRBV6-2/TRBV6-3; J gene: TRBJ2-7; clone size: NA; D gene: NA; CDR3 DNA: TGTGCCAGCAGGTACCGGGACGTCACCTACGAGCAGTACTTC; CDR3 protein: CASRYRDVTYEQYF
V gene: TRBV7-9; J gene: TRBJ1-1; clone size: once; D gene: TRBD1; CDR3 DNA: TGTGCCAGCAGCCATCTCCAGACAGGGACCACTGAAGCTTTCTTT; CDR3 protein: CASSHLQTGTTEAFF
V gene: TRBV18; J gene: TRBJ2-7; clone size: NA; D gene: NA; CDR3 DNA: TGTGCCAGCTCACCACCGGGTTTCCCGTTCGAGCAGTACTTC; CDR3 protein: CASSPPGFPFEQYF
V gene: TRBV5-6; J gene: TRBJ2-7; clone size: NA; D gene: NA; CDR3 DNA: TGTGCCAGCAGCTGGAGGGACACCGGCTCCTACGAGCAGTACTTC; CDR3 protein: CASSWRDTGSYEQYF
V gene: TRBV19; J gene: TRBJ2-7; clone size: NA; D gene: NA; CDR3 DNA: TGTGCCACCTCCGCTAGAGACAGACCCTACGAGCAGTACTTC; CDR3 protein: CATSARDRPYEQYF
V gene: TRBV2; J gene: TRBJ2-5; clone size: NA; D gene: NA; CDR3 DNA: TGTGCCAGTGGACCCCTAGGGGGGGCCGGGGAGACCCAGTACTTC; CDR3 protein: CASGPLGGAGETQYF
V gene: TRBV28; J gene: TRBJ1-2; clone size: NA; D gene: NA; CDR3 DNA: TGTGCCAGCAGCCGGACGAGCCCTAACTATGGCTACACCTTC; CDR3 protein: CASSRTSPNYGYTF
V gene: TRBV4-2; J gene: TRBJ1-2; clone size: NA; D gene: TRBD1; CDR3 DNA: TGTGCCAGCAGCCAAGTAGGCCAGGGGGCGGCTGGCTACACCTTC; CDR3 protein: CASSQVGQGAAGYTF
V gene: TRBV7-9; J gene: TRBJ2-7; clone size: NA; D gene: NA; CDR3 DNA: TGTGCCAGCAGCCGGATGGGCCTTTTCCAGCAGTACTTC; CDR3 protein: CASSRMGLFQQYF
V gene: TRBV7-3; J gene: TRBJ2-1; clone size: NA; D gene: TRBD1; CDR3 DNA: TGTGCCAGCAGCTTCGCACAGGGGAACCACAATGAGCAGTTCTTC; CDR3 protein: CASSFAQGNHNEQFF
V gene: TRBV2; J gene: TRBJ1-5; clone size: NA; D gene: NA; CDR3 DNA: TGTGCCAGCAGACAGGGTTCCGGGGGTCAGCCCCAGCATTTT; CDR3 protein: CASRQGSGGQPQHF
V gene: TRBV7-3; J gene: TRBJ2-1; clone size: NA; D gene: TRBD2; CDR3 DNA: TGTGCCAGCAGTTACCTAGCGGGCTCCTACAATGAGCAGTTCTTC; CDR3 protein: CASSYLAGSYNEQFF
V gene: TRBV5-1; J gene: TRBJ2-1; clone size: NA; D gene: TRBD2; CDR3 DNA: TGCGCCAGCAGCTTCGGGGGGAATGAGCAGTTCTTC; CDR3 protein: CASSFGGNEQFF
V gene: TRBV14; J gene: TRBJ1-1; clone size: NA; D gene: NA; CDR3 DNA: TGTGCCAGCAGCCCCCCCACAATGGCTGAGGGGTTGAACACTGAAGCTTTCTTT; CDR3 protein: CASSPPTMAEGLNTEAFF
V gene: TRBV5-1; J gene: TRBJ1-1; clone size: NA; D gene: NA; CDR3 DNA: TGCGCCAGCAGCTTGGGCCGGGACGCCCACGTGAGTGACACTGAAGCTTTCTTT; CDR3 protein: CASSLGRDAHVSDTEAFF
V gene: TRBV27; J gene: TRBJ1-2; clone size: NA; D gene: TRBD1; CDR3 DNA: TGTGCCAGCAGTTCCCAAAAGACAGGGGGCGCCTGGAATGGCTACACCTTC; CDR3 protein: CASSSQKTGGAWNGYTF
V gene: TRBV7-3; J gene: TRBJ2-1; clone size: NA; D gene: NA; CDR3 DNA: TGTGCCAGCAGCCCCCCGACAGTGAATGAGCAGTTCTTC; CDR3 protein: CASSPPTVNEQFF
V gene: TRBV12-3/TRBV12-4; J gene: TRBJ2-7; clone size: few; D gene: TRBD2; CDR3 DNA: TGTGCCACCGGGACTAGCGGCATCTACGAGCAGTACTTC; CDR3 protein: CATGTSGIYEQYF
V gene: TRBV19; J gene: TRBJ2-5; clone size: NA; D gene: NA; CDR3 DNA: TGTGCCAGTAGTAGAACCGGGACAAAGCAAGAGACCCAGTACTTC; CDR3 protein: CASSRTGTKQETQYF
V gene: TRBV5-1; J gene: TRBJ2-4; clone size: NA; D gene: NA; CDR3 DNA: TGCGCCAGCAGCGTCGACAGCCCGAAAAACATTCAGTACTTC; CDR3 protein: CASSVDSPKNIQYF
V gene: TRBV18; J gene: TRBJ1-6; clone size: NA; D gene: TRBD1; CDR3 DNA: TGTGCCAGCTCACCTAGGGGACAGGTGCCTCAAGAGTCATCGGCCCTCCACTTT; CDR3 protein: CASSPRGQVPQESSALHF
V gene: TRBV5-5; J gene: TRBJ1-5; clone size: NA; D gene: NA; CDR3 DNA: TGTGCCAGCAGCTTGGAAGACAGTCAGCCCCAGCATTTT; CDR3 protein: CASSLEDSQPQHF
V gene: TRBV11-2; J gene: TRBJ1-1; clone size: NA; D gene: NA; CDR3 DNA: TGTGCCAGCAGCTTTACGCGGGACACTGAAGCTTTCTTT; CDR3 protein: CASSFTRDTEAFF
V gene: TRBV5-1; J gene: TRBJ1-2; clone size: NA; D gene: NA; CDR3 DNA: TGCGCCAGCAGCTTGGGTAGGGAAGGCTACACCTTC; CDR3 protein: CASSLGREGYTF
V gene: TRBV7-2; J gene: TRBJ1-4; clone size: few; D gene: NA; CDR3 DNA: TGTGCCAGCAGCCCCCAGGTGGGGTCAACTAATGAAAAACTGTTTTTT; CDR3 protein: CASSPQVGSTNEKLFF
V gene: TRBV6-5; J gene: TRBJ2-5; clone size: NA; D gene: NA; CDR3 DNA: TGTGCCAGCAGTTACGGAAGCATCCAAGAGACCCAGTACTTC; CDR3 protein: CASSYGSIQETQYF
V gene: TRBV30; J gene: TRBJ2-5; clone size: NA; D gene: NA; CDR3 DNA: TGTGCCTGGGAAGGGGGGCTCGAGACCCAGTACTTC; CDR3 protein: CAWEGGLETQYF
V gene: TRBV12-5; J gene: TRBJ1-5; clone size: NA; D gene: NA; CDR3 DNA: TGTGCTAGTGGTTTCGGGGAACATCAGCCCCAGCATTTT; CDR3 protein: CASGFGEHQPQHF
V gene: TRBV5-6; J gene: TRBJ2-3; clone size: NA; D gene: NA; CDR3 DNA: TGTGCCAGCAGCTTGGGACGGGGGTCCTTCACAGATACGCAGTATTTT; CDR3 protein: CASSLGRGSFTDTQYF
V gene: TRBV9; J gene: TRBJ2-1; clone size: NA; D gene: NA; CDR3 DNA: TGTGCCAGCAGCGTAGGGAGTGGGAGCTCCTACAATGAGCAGTTCTTC; CDR3 protein: CASSVGSGSSYNEQFF
V gene: TRBV11-3; J gene: TRBJ2-3; clone size: NA; D gene: NA; CDR3 DNA: TGTGCCAGCAGCCGAGACCCCACAGATACGCAGTATTTT; CDR3 protein: CASSRDPTDTQYF
V gene: TRBV11-2; J gene: TRBJ2-2; clone size: NA; D gene: NA; CDR3 DNA: TGTGCCAGCAGCTTAGATAGTGGGCGGTACACCGGGGAGCTGTTTTTT; CDR3 protein: CASSLDSGRYTGELFF
V gene: TRBV5-4; J gene: TRBJ2-5; clone size: once; D gene: NA; CDR3 DNA: TGTGCCAGCAGCCACCCGGGGGAGCGGTCCCAAGAGACCCAGTACTTC; CDR3 protein: CASSHPGERSQETQYF
V gene: TRBV7-9; J gene: TRBJ2-1; clone size: NA; D gene: NA; CDR3 DNA: TGTGCCAGCACATTGGGGTTGGCCAATGAGCAGTTCTTC; CDR3 protein: CASTLGLANEQFF
V gene: TRBV7-2; J gene: TRBJ2-3; clone size: NA; D gene: TRBD2; CDR3 DNA: TGTGCCAGCAGCACGACTAGCGGGGGGACTTCGCAGTATTTT; CDR3 protein: CASSTTSGGTSQYF
V gene: TRBV18; J gene: TRBJ1-2; clone size: NA; D gene: NA; CDR3 DNA: TGTGCCAGCTCACCACTGAGGGACGATGGCTACACCTTC; CDR3 protein: CASSPLRDDGYTF
V gene: TRBV7-2; J gene: TRBJ2-5; clone size: NA; D gene: TRBD1; CDR3 DNA: TGTGCCAGCAGCTTATCAGGGGGCAGCTCAGAGACCCAGTACTTC; CDR3 protein: CASSLSGGSSETQYF
V gene: TRBV4-2; J gene: TRBJ2-5; clone size: few; D gene: TRBD2; CDR3 DNA: TGTGCCAGCAGCCAAGATCTGACTAGCGGGGTTGGAGAGACCCAGTACTTC; CDR3 protein: CASSQDLTSGVGETQYF
V gene: TRBV6-4; J gene: TRBJ2-1; clone size: once; D gene: NA; CDR3 DNA: TGTGCCAGCAGTGAAGCCCAATACAATGAGCAGTTCTTC; CDR3 protein: CASSEAQYNEQFF
V gene: TRBV7-9; J gene: TRBJ2-3; clone size: NA; D gene: TRBD2; CDR3 DNA: TGTGCCAGCAGCTTAGGCCCAGCGGGGGGTCTAGACCGTTCGCAGTATTTT; CDR3 protein: CASSLGPAGGLDRSQYF
V gene: TRBV4-2; J gene: TRBJ1-4; clone size: NA; D gene: NA; CDR3 DNA: TGTGCCAGCAGCCAACGTCGGTCATTAGCCTCTAATGAAAAACTGTTTTTT; CDR3 protein: CASSQRRSLASNEKLFF
V gene: TRBV2; J gene: TRBJ1-6; clone size: NA; D gene: NA; CDR3 DNA: TGTGCCAGCAGTGGGGAGGCCGATAATTCACCCCTCCACTTT; CDR3 protein: CASSGEADNSPLHF
V gene: TRBV2; J gene: TRBJ2-1; clone size: few; D gene: TRBD2; CDR3 DNA: TGTGCCAGCAGTGGAATAGTCGGACTAGCGGGAGCCAATGAGCAGTTCTTC; CDR3 protein: CASSGIVGLAGANEQFF
V gene: TRBV7-2; J gene: TRBJ2-2; clone size: NA; D gene: TRBD1; CDR3 DNA: TGTGCCAGCAGCTCAAGACAGGGCACCGGGGAGCTGTTTTTT; CDR3 protein: CASSSRQGTGELFF
V gene: TRBV5-8; J gene: TRBJ1-1; clone size: NA; D gene: NA; CDR3 DNA: TGTGCCAGCAGCCTGGGGGAGGGTTACAGGGCTTTCTTT; CDR3 protein: CASSLGEGYRAFF